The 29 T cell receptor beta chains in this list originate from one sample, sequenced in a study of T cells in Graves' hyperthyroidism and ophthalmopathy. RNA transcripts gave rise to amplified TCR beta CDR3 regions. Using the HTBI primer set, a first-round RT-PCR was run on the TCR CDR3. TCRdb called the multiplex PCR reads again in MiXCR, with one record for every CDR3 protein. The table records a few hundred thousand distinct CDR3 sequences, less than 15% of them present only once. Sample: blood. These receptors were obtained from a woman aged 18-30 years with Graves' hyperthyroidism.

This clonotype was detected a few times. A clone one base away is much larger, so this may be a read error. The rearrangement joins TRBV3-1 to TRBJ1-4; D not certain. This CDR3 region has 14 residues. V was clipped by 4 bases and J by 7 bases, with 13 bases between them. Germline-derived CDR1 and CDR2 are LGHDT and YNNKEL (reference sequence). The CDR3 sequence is CASSPPTFGEKLFF. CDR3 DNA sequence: TGTGCCAGCAGCCCGCCCACCTTCGGTGAAAAACTGTTTTTT.

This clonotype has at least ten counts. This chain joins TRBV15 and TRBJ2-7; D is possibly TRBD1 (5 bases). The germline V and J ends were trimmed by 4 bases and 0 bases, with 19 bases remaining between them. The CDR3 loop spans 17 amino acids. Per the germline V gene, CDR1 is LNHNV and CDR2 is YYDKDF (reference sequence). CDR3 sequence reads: CATSKSTPGKASYEQYF. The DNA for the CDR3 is TGTGCCACCAGCAAATCAACCCCAGGGAAGGCCTCCTACGAGCAGTACTTC.

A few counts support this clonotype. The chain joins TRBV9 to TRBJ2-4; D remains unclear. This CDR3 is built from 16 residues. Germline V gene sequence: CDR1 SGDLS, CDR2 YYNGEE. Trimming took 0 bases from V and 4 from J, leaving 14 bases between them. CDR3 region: CASSVDPLAGKNIQYF. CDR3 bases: TGTGCCAGCAGCGTAGATCCTTTGGCTGGGAAAAACATTCAGTACTTC.

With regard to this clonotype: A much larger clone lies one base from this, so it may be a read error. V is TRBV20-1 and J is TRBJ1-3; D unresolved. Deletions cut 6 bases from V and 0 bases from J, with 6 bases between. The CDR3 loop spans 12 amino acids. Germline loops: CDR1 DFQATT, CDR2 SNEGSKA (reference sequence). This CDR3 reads CSARDSGNTIYF. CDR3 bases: TGCAGTGCCCGCGACTCTGGAAACACCATATATTTT.

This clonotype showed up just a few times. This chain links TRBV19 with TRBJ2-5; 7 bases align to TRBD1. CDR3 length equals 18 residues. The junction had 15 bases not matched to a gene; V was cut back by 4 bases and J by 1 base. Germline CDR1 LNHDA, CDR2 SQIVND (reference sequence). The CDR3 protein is CASSTKKGADRTQETQYF. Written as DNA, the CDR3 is TGTGCCAGTAGTACCAAAAAGGGGGCGGACCGGACCCAAGAGACCCAGTACTTC.

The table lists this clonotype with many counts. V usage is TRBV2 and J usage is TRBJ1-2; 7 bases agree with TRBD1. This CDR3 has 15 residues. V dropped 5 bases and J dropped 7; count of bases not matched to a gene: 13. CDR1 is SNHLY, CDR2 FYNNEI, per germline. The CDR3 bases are TGTGCCAGCAGTCCGACCGGGACAGCGTTTGCTGGCTACACCTTC. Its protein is CASSPTGTAFAGYTF. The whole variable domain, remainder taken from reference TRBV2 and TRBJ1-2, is EPEVTQTPSHQVTQMGQEVILRCVPISNHLYFYWYRQILGQKVEFLVSFYNNEISEKSEIFDDQFSVERPDGSNFTLKIRSTKLEDSAMYFCASSPTGTAFAGYTFGSGTRLTVV.

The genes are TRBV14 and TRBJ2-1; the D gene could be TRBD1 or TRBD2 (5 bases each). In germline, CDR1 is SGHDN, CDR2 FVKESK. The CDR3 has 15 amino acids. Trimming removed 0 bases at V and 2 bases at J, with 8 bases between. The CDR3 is CASSQDLGAYNEQFF. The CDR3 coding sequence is TGTGCCAGCAGCCAAGATTTGGGGGCCTACAATGAGCAGTTCTTC. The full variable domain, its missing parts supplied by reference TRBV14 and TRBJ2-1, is EAGVTQFPSHSVIEKGQTVTLRCDPISGHDNLYWYRRVMGKEIKFLLHFVKESKQDESGMPNNRFLAERTGGTYSTLKVQPAELEDSGVYFCASSQDLGAYNEQFFGPGTRLTVL.

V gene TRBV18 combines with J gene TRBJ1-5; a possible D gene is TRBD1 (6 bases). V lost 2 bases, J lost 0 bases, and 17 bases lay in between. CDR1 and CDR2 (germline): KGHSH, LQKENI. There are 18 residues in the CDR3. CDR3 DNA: TGTGCCAGCTCACCAAACACAGGTGGGGACAATAGCAATCAGCCCCAGCATTTT. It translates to CASSPNTGGDNSNQPQHF.

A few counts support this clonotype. CDR3 sequence reads: CASSQDRDRSSYEQYF. For the CDR3, the DNA is TGCGCCAGCAGCCAAGATCGGGACAGGAGCTCCTACGAGCAGTACTTC. The chain couples TRBV4-3 to TRBJ2-7; 8 positions match TRBD1. Looked up from germline, CDR1 is LGHNA and CDR2 is YSLEER. This CDR3 is built from 16 residues. V was pared by 0 bases and J by 0 bases, with 4 bases of the junction left unmatched.

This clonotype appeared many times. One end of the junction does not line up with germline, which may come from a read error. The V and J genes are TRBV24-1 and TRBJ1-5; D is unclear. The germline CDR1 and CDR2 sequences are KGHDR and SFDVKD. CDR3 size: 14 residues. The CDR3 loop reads CATSGAGNNQPQHF. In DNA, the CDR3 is TGTGCCACGAGTGGCGCGGGGAACAATCAGCCCCAGCATTTT.

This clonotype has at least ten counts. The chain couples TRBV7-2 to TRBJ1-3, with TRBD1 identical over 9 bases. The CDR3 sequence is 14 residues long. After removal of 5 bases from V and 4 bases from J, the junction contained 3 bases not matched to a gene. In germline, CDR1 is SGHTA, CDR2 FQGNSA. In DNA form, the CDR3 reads TGTGCCAGCAGCCCCGGGACAGGGGGAAACACCATATATTTT. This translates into CASSPGTGGNTIYF.

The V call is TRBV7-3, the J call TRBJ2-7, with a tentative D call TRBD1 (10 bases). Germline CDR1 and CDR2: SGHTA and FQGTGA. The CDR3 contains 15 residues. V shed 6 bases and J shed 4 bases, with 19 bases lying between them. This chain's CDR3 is CASRRAGGQGYEQYF. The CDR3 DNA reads TGTGCCAGCAGGCGAGCGGGGGGACAGGGGTACGAGCAGTACTTC.

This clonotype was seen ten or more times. The CDR3, as DNA: TGTGCCAGCAGCTTAATCGGACAGGGCACAGATACGCAGTATTTT. Protein: CASSLIGQGTDTQYF. The genes are TRBV7-3 and TRBJ2-3, with 7 bases matching TRBD1. V shed 1 base, J shed 1 base, and the junction held 2 bases outside the gene matches. The CDR3 length is 15 residues. In germline, CDR1 is SGHTA, CDR2 FQGTGA.

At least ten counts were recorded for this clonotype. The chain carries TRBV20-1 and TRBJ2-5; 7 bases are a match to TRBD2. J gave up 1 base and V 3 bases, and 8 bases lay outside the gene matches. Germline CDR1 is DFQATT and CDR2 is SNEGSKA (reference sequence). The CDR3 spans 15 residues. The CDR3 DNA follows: TGCAGTGCTAGGAGTTGGGGGAGGGGCCAAGAGACCCAGTACTTC. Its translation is CSARSWGRGQETQYF.

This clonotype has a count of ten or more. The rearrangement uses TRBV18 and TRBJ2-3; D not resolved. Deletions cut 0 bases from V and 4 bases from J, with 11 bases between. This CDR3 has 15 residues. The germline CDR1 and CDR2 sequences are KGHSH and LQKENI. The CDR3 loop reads CASSPPNSGADTQYF. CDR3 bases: TGTGCCAGCTCACCACCTAACAGTGGCGCAGATACGCAGTATTTT.

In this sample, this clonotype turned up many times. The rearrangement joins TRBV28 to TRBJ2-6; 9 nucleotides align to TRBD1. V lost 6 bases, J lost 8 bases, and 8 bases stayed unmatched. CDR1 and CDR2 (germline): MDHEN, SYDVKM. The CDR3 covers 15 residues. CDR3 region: CASRLTGGRSNVLTF. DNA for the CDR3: TGTGCCAGCAGGCTGACAGGGGGTCGATCCAACGTCCTGACTTTC.

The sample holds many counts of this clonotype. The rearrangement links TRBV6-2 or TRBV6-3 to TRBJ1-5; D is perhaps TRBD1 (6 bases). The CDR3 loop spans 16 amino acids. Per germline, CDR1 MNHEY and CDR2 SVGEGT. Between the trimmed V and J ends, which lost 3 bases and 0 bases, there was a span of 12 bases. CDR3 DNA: TGTGCCAGCAGTTATCGGACAGCTTATAGCAATCAGCCCCAGCATTTT. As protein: CASSYRTAYSNQPQHF.

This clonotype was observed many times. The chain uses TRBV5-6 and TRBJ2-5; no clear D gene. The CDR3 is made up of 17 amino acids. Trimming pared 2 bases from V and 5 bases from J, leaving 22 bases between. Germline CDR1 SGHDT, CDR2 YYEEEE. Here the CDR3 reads CASSLGRLRRGRETQYF. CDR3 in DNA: TGTGCCAGCAGCTTAGGCCGACTGCGGAGAGGTCGGGAGACCCAGTACTTC.

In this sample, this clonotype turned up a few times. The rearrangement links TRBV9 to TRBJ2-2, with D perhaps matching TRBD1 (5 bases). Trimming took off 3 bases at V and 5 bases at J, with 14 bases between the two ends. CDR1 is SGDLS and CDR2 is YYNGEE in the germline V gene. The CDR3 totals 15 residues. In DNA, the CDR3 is TGTGCCAGCAGCGCCCTCGCGACAGAGACCGGGGAGCTGTTTTTT. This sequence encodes CASSALATETGELFF. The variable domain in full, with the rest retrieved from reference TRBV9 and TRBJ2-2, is DSGVTQTPKHLITATGQRVTLRCSPRSGDLSVYWYQQSLDQGLQFLIQYYNGEERAKGNILERFSAQQFPDLHSELNLSSLELGDSALYFCASSALATETGELFFGEGSRLTVL.

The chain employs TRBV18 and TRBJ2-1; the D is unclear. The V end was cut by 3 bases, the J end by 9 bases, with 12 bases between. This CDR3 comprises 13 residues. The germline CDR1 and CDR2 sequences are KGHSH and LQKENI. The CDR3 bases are TGTGCCAGCTCACCCAGTCTTGGAGCTGAGCAGTTCTTC. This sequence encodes CASSPSLGAEQFF.

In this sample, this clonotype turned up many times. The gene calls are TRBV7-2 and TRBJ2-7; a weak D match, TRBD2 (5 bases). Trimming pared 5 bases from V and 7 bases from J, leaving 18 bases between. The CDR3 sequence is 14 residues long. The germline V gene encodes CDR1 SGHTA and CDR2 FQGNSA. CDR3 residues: CASSPVGQPGEQYF. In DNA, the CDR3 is TGTGCCAGCAGCCCCGTAGGCCAACCGGGGGAGCAGTACTTC.

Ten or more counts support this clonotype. Written as DNA, the CDR3 is TGTGCCAGCAGTTACCGGGACAGGGGTGAAAATGAGCAGTTCTTC. Its protein product is CASSYRDRGENEQFF. This chain uses TRBV6-2 or TRBV6-3 with TRBJ2-1, with 10 bases aligning to TRBD1. Germline values: CDR1 MNHEY, CDR2 SVGEGT. The CDR3 contains 15 residues. J lost 7 bases, V lost 2 bases, and 5 bases had no gene match.

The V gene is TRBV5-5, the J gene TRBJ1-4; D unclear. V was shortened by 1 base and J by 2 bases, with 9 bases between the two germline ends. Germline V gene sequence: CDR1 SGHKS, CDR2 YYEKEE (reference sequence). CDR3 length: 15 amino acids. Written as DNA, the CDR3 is TGTGCCAGCAGCTTGCCGGGGTCTACTAATGAAAAACTGTTTTTT. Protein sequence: CASSLPGSTNEKLFF.

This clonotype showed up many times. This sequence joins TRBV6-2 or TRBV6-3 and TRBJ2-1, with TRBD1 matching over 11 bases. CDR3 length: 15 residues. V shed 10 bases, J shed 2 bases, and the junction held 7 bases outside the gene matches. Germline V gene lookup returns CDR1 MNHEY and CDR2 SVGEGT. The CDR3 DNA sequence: TGTGCCACCTCCAGGGGACAGGGGGCCTACAATGAGCAGTTCTTC. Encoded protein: CATSRGQGAYNEQFF.

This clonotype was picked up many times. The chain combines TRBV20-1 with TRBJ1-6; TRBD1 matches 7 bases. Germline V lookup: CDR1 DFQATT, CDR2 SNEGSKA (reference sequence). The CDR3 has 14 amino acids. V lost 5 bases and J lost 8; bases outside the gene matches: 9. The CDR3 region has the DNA TGCAGTGCTGCACAGGGGCGAGGAGATTCACCCCTCCACTTT. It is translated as CSAAQGRGDSPLHF.

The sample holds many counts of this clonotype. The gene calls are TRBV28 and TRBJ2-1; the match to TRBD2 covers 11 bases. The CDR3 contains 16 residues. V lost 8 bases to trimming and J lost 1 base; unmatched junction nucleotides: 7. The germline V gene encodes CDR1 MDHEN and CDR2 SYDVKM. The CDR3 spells CASGGLAGGSYNEQFF. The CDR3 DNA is TGTGCCAGCGGGGGGCTAGCGGGGGGATCCTACAATGAGCAGTTCTTC. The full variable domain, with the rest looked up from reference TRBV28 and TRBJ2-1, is DVKVTQSSRYLVKRTGEKVFLECVQDMDHENMFWYRQDPGLGLRLIYFSYDVKMKEKGDIPEGYSVSREKKERFSLILESASTNQTSMYLCASGGLAGGSYNEQFFGPGTRLTVL.

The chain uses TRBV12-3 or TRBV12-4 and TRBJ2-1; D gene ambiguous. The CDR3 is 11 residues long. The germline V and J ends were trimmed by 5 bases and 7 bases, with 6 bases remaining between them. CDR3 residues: CASSIKNEQFF. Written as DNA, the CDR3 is TGTGCCAGCAGTATCAAGAATGAGCAGTTCTTC.

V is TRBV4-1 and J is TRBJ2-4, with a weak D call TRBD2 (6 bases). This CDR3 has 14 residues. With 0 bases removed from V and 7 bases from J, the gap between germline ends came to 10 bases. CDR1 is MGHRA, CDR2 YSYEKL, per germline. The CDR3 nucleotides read TGCGCCAGCAGCCAAGAGGCAGGGAGGAACATTCAGTACTTC. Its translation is CASSQEAGRNIQYF.

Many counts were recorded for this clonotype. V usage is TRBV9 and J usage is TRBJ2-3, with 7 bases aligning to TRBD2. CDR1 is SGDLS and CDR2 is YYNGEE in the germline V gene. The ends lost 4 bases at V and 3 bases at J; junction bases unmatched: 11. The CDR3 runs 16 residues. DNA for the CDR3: TGTGCCAGCAGCCCCCGCGGGGAGCGGGAAACAGATACGCAGTATTTT. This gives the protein CASSPRGERETDTQYF.